The source of this T cell receptor beta chain is a study of T-cell memory formation after mild COVID-19 (dated by TCRdb to the early 2020s). Concerning the study at large: Most TCR sequence clusters were specific to one of the two donors. In a couple of donors, T-cell clones that expanded and contracted after mild COVID-19 were tracked by sequencing TCRalpha and TCRbeta repertoires over time. Two young, previously healthy adult volunteers made up the cohort, one male and one female.

CDR1 and CDR2 are read off the germline V gene as SGHTA and FQGNSA. The CDR3 holds 15 amino acids from the cysteine to the phenylalanine. The entry retains the CDR3 DNA only, 45 bases that are in frame from base 1. V and J are truncated by 2 bases and 5 bases respectively, leaving an intervening sequence of 13 bases. Ficoll-Paque density gradient centrifugation was the method used to isolate PBMCs. Sequencing used an Illumina NovaSeq 6000. TCRalpha and TCRbeta cDNA libraries were built by 5'RACE with constant-segment primers, adding sample barcodes and unique molecular identifiers. Trizol reagent was used to extract RNA from every sample. Amplification of the libraries took two PCR steps, and the second step added a second sample barcode plus Illumina TruSeq adapters. Sequencing of the libraries was done on an Illumina NovaSeq, producing 2 x 150 bp paired-end reads. Turning to the authors' computational methods: Demultiplexing of reads and collapsing into UMI-guided consensus sequences were performed with migec v1.2.7. Using mixcr v2.1.11, UMI consensuses were aligned to TRA and TRB V and J templates and then assembled into clonotypes. Clonotypes were classified as expanded or contracted when called significant by both edgeR and NoisET, with noise models trained on biological replicates. For edgeR calls, a false discovery rate-adjusted p below 0.01 and a log2 fold-change threshold of 1 were applied. As an exploratory analysis of dynamics, max-normalized trajectories of the 1000 most abundant clonotypes were examined by PCA with hierarchical clustering. The CD4 or CD8 phenotype of responding clones was assigned using the separately sequenced CD4+ and CD8+ repertoires. TCRdb reworked the public reads: Q25 trimming with fastp, MiXCR clone assembly, productive beta chains retained. Rows are combined by CDR3 protein, so each entry shows the most common genes and DNA. The authors' filters were not applied to this entry. The sample table holds roughly 300,000 distinct CDR3 sequences, of which roughly 15% were seen once. 22% of the sample rests with the top ten.

This clonotype has at least ten counts. Its specific antigen is unknown. The input lacks base qualities; no much larger clone sits a single base away. Overall results and qualifications from the work: Contracting CD4+ clones turned up mainly in the CM and EM memory subsets, whereas EMRA was where CD8+ clones were enriched. Clones contracting from day 15 to 85 had balanced CD4/CD8 phenotypes, while a second wave expanding from day 15 to 37 was biased towards CD4+. The study covered only a couple of mild cases, and larger cohorts including severe cases with pre-infection samples were considered necessary. SARS-CoV-2 specificity of the second-wave clones peaking on day 37 was not confirmed. Some responding clones were found in pre-infection memory, which suggests that pre-existing cross-reactive memory T cells took part in the SARS-CoV-2 response.

The clonotype comes from a man aged 18 to 29 who had mild COVID-19 (a few samples of this study predate the infection). The sample titles of this study are shuffled in the database, so cell type and time point are left out; the donor was told from shared clones. Specimen: PBMCs or a T cell subset sorted from them (not recorded which). The chain links TRBV7-2 with TRBJ1-3; no D gene can be assigned with confidence. CDR3 region: CASSLPTRGRNTIYF. The DNA sequence is as follows: TGTGCCAGCAGCTTACCCACGAGAGGCCGAAACACCATATATTTT.